What follows is one TCR beta chain and its context. TCRdb itself ran the 5' RACE reads through MiXCR, one entry per CDR3 protein. The sample includes some 490,000 distinct CDR3 sequences, roughly 18% of them seen just once. The record originates from a study of T-cell memory formation after mild COVID-19. The CDR3 sequence is 13 residues long. Germline V gene sequence: CDR1 SGHDN, CDR2 FVKESK. The junction had 6 bases not matched to a gene; V was cut back by 4 bases and J by 6 bases. This sequence joins TRBV14 and TRBJ2-7; 7 bases map to TRBD1. Sequenced material: PBMCs or a T cell subset sorted from them (not recorded which). The TCR comes from an adult woman who had mild COVID-19 (a few samples of this study predate the infection). Cell type and time point are not known. The CDR3 protein is CASSPNSGGEQYF. The CDR3 DNA follows: TGTGCCAGCAGCCCCAACTCAGGGGGCGAGCAGTACTTC.